The 8 T cell receptor beta chains in this list originate from one sample, sequenced in a study of OX40 agonist ivuxolimab in advanced cancers. Measured with immunoSEQ multiplex PCR; TCRdb has only the in-frame clones, and not every one. The sample has tens of thousands of clones, roughly 78% seen once; the top ten hold roughly 11%. The sequencing used CD4+ or CD8+ T cells sorted from blood, collected in a trial of the OX40 agonist ivuxolimab. The receptors stem from an adult with an advanced solid tumor such as melanoma, head and neck, liver or kidney cancer.

The chain is built from TRBV6-5 and TRBJ1-1; no reliable D call. CDR1 is MNHEY and CDR2 is SVGAGI in the germline V gene. Trimming stripped 4 bases from V and 6 bases from J, with 15 bases between. The CDR3 contains 14 residues. The DNA of the CDR3 is TGTGCCAGCAGTTCCCCCGGGTTACTCGCTGAAGCTTTCTTT. Encoded protein: CASSSPGLLAEAFF.

The J gene is TRBJ2-2, the V gene TRBV4-3; possibly TRBD1 for D (6 bases). CDR1 is LGHNA, CDR2 YSLEER, per germline. Trimming left V 4 bases short and J 1 base short, with 10 bases between. The CDR3 loop spans 15 amino acids. CDR3 DNA: TGCGCCAGCAGCCTTTTGGGACAGAACACCGGGGAGCTGTTTTTT. Protein: CASSLLGQNTGELFF.

V gene TRBV19 combines with J gene TRBJ1-1; the D gene is possibly TRBD1 (6 bases). V was cut by 5 bases and J by 5 bases, with 21 bases left in between. The germline V gene has CDR1 LNHDA and CDR2 SQIVND (reference sequence). The CDR3 runs to 16 residues. Here the CDR3 reads CASSFSSRGRGTEAFF. CDR3 DNA: TGTGCCAGTAGTTTCTCCTCCCGGGGGCGCGGAACTGAAGCTTTCTTT.

The chain is built from TRBV7-9 and TRBJ1-1; 7 nucleotides align to TRBD1. Germline V CDR1 and CDR2: SEHNR, FQNEAQ (reference sequence). The V gene end was trimmed by 5 bases and the J gene end by 5 bases; junction bases not matched to a gene: 2. The CDR3 extends over 12 amino acids. The DNA for the CDR3 is TGTGCCAGCAGCGACAGGGCGACTGAAGCTTTCTTT. Translating gives CASSDRATEAFF. The full variable domain, rest sourced from reference TRBV7-9 and TRBJ1-1, is DTGVSQNPRHKITKRGQNVTFRCDPISEHNRLYWYRQTLGQGPEFLTYFQNEAQLEKSRLLSDRFSAERPKGSFSTLEIQRTEQGDSAMYLCASSDRATEAFFGQGTRLTVV.

The chain links TRBV23-1 to TRBJ2-7, with D perhaps matching TRBD1 or TRBD2 (5 bases each). TRBV23-1 counts as an open reading frame of uncertain function. The V and J ends lost 1 base and 4 bases respectively, with 8 bases between them. The CDR3 has 13 residues. CDR3 nucleotide sequence: TGCGCCAGCAGTCAATGGGGGAGATACGAGCAGTACTTC. Protein product: CASSQWGRYEQYF.

The chain employs TRBV28 and TRBJ2-2, with D maybe TRBD1 (5 bases). Trimming pared 1 base from V and 3 bases from J, leaving 9 bases between. The CDR3 spans 15 residues. The germline V gene has CDR1 MDHEN and CDR2 SYDVKM. The CDR3 DNA sequence: TGTGCCAGCAGTTTATCTCGCAGGGACACCGGGGAGCTGTTTTTT. Translating gives CASSLSRRDTGELFF.

This clone was seen only a few times. The rearrangement uses TRBV20-1 and TRBJ2-7; either TRBD1 or TRBD2 may supply D (5 bases each). The CDR3 contains 11 residues. Looked up from germline, CDR1 is DFQATT and CDR2 is SNEGSKA (reference sequence). V was clipped by 4 bases and J by 5 bases, with 9 bases between them. As DNA, the CDR3 is TGCAGTGCTAACGGGGCCCACGAGCAGTACTTC. It is translated as CSANGAHEQYF.

The chain has TRBV9 and TRBJ2-2; no reliable D call. CDR1 and CDR2 (germline): SGDLS, YYNGEE. The ends were cut back, 4 bases at V and 5 bases at J, with 15 bases in the middle. The CDR3 is made up of 15 amino acids. DNA of the CDR3: TGTGCCAGCAGCATTACGGACGGAACTACCGGGGAGCTGTTTTTT. This encodes CASSITDGTTGELFF.